A single sample gave rise to the 14 T cell receptor beta chains below, sequenced in a study of CD8 T cells in Susac syndrome. Roughly 0.45 to 1 ug RNA was reverse transcribed with random hexamers. From the immunoSEQ multiplex PCR reads, TCRdb called clonotypes with MiXCR, one entry per CDR3 protein. The sample consists of 230,000 or so distinct CDR3 sequences, approximately 95% of them appearing once. Sequenced material: CD4+ T cells from PBMCs. The receptors come from a human donor with multiple sclerosis.

The chain joins TRBV27 to TRBJ1-2; 7 nucleotides line up with TRBD1. The CDR3 loop spans 14 amino acids. The ends lost 8 bases at V and 3 bases at J; junction bases unmatched: 9. Germline V gives CDR1 MNHEY, CDR2 SMNVEV (reference sequence). The CDR3 protein is CASARDRTHYGYTF. In nucleotides, the CDR3 is TGTGCCAGCGCCCGGGACAGAACGCACTATGGCTACACCTTC.

The chain uses TRBV30 and TRBJ1-2; TRBD1 agrees at 7 bases. V gave up 6 bases and J gave up 3 bases; unmatched junction bases: 4. Germline CDR1 is GTSNPN and CDR2 is SVGIG (reference sequence). This CDR3 has 12 residues. Here the CDR3 DNA reads TGTGCCTGCCTAGACAGGGACTATGGCTACACCTTC. This codes for CACLDRDYGYTF.

This chain uses TRBV30 with TRBJ2-2, with 9 bases lining up with TRBD1. The V segment lost 8 bases and the J segment 6 bases; nucleotides outside the gene matches: 10. The CDR3 totals 14 residues. Germline V gene data show CDR1 as GTSNPN and CDR2 as SVGIG (reference sequence). In nucleotides, the CDR3 is TGTGCCCGATCGGGACAGGGTTTCCCCGGGGAGCTGTTTTTT. Encoded protein: CARSGQGFPGELFF.

A remark on this clonotype: An end of the junction does not agree with germline; a read error may underlie this. V is TRBV7-7 and J is TRBJ2-1; 10 nucleotides agree with TRBD2. This CDR3 is built from 14 residues. CDR1 is SSHAT, CDR2 FNYEAQ, per germline (reference sequence). CDR3 in amino acids: CASSPSGSFNEQFF. The CDR3 nucleotides are TGTGCTAGCAGCCCTAGCGGGAGTTTCAATGAGCAGTTCTTC.

The chain couples TRBV9 to TRBJ1-3; D unresolved. The V gene lost 3 bases and the J gene lost 3 bases, with 7 bases spanning the gap. CDR1 and CDR2 (germline): SGDLS, YYNGEE. The CDR3 totals 13 residues. Here the CDR3 reads CASSEVGGNTIYF. DNA of the CDR3: TGTGCCAGCAGCGAAGTTGGTGGAAACACCATATATTTT. The full variable domain, its missing parts supplied by reference TRBV9 and TRBJ1-3, is DSGVTQTPKHLITATGQRVTLRCSPRSGDLSVYWYQQSLDQGLQFLIQYYNGEERAKGNILERFSAQQFPDLHSELNLSSLELGDSALYFCASSEVGGNTIYFGEGSWLTVV.

The chain carries TRBV20-1 and TRBJ2-3, with D maybe TRBD1 (5 bases). This CDR3 comprises 14 residues. The germline V gene encodes CDR1 DFQATT and CDR2 SNEGSKA (reference sequence). Trimming took 5 bases from V and 3 from J, leaving 15 bases between them. The CDR3 spells CSAGPTASTDTQYF. The CDR3 DNA reads as TGCAGTGCTGGCCCGACAGCATCAACAGATACGCAGTATTTT.

The J gene is TRBJ2-1, the V gene TRBV18; D is unresolved. The CDR3 totals 15 residues. Looked up from germline, CDR1 is KGHSH and CDR2 is LQKENI. Trimming left V 3 bases short and J 6 bases short, with 15 bases between. As DNA, the CDR3 is TGTGCCAGCTCACCGGTGCGGCCCAAGGGCAATGAGCAGTTCTTC. This sequence encodes CASSPVRPKGNEQFF.

This sequence joins TRBV20-1 and TRBJ2-1, with D perhaps TRBD2 (6 bases). Trimming removed 4 bases at V and 5 bases at J, with 9 bases between. This CDR3 region has 12 residues. From germline, CDR1 is DFQATT and CDR2 SNEGSKA (reference sequence). CDR3 nucleotides: TGCAGTGCTACGGGACTCAACAATGAGCAGTTCTTC. This gives the protein CSATGLNNEQFF.

The V call is TRBV7-9, the J call TRBJ2-5; D perhaps matches TRBD2 (5 bases). Trimming stripped 6 bases from V and 1 base from J, with 12 bases between. CDR3 length: 14 residues. Per germline, CDR1 SEHNR and CDR2 FQNEAQ (reference sequence). CDR3: CASRDTRTQETQYF. In DNA form, the CDR3 reads TGTGCCAGCAGGGATACTAGGACCCAAGAGACCCAGTACTTC. The whole variable domain, filled in from reference TRBV7-9 and TRBJ2-5, reads DTGVSQNPRHKITKRGQNVTFRCDPISEHNRLYWYRQTLGQGPEFLTYFQNEAQLEKSRLLSDRFSAERPKGSFSTLEIQRTEQGDSAMYLCASRDTRTQETQYFGPGTRLLVL.

V and J are TRBV30 and TRBJ2-7; 7 bases fit TRBD2. Unmatched junction bases numbered 17, after V lost 0 bases and J lost 3 bases. The CDR3 spans 18 residues. From germline, CDR1 is GTSNPN and CDR2 SVGIG (reference sequence). Written as DNA, the CDR3 is TGTGCCTGGAGTGTACGTGGGGGTCGGGGACTACGGAACTACGAGCAGTACTTC. It codes for CAWSVRGGRGLRNYEQYF.

J is TRBJ2-7 and V is TRBV28; D gene unclear. The CDR3 runs 14 residues. CDR1 is MDHEN, CDR2 SYDVKM, per germline. The V end lost 7 bases, the J end lost 2 bases, and 15 bases lay between the germline ends. DNA for the CDR3: TGTGCCAGCAAATCCGGTGGCCCTACCTACGAGCAGTACTTC. Protein: CASKSGGPTYEQYF.

Here the CDR3 reads CASSQDWGTPSEQYF. CDR3 nucleotide sequence: TGTGCCAGCAGCCAAGATTGGGGGACCCCCTCCGAGCAGTACTTC. The genes are TRBV4-2 and TRBJ2-7, with D perhaps given as TRBD1 or TRBD2 (5 bases each). The CDR3 is made up of 15 amino acids. V was pared by 0 bases and J by 6 bases, with 15 bases between. CDR1 and CDR2 (germline): LGHNA, YNFKEQ.

CDR3 sequence: CASSGGTINSYEQYF. In DNA form, the CDR3 reads TGTGCCAGCAGTGGCGGGACAATCAATTCCTACGAGCAGTACTTC. V gene TRBV27 combines with J gene TRBJ2-7, with D perhaps assigned TRBD1 or TRBD2 (6 bases each). V lost 5 bases, J lost 1 base, and 15 bases lay in between. The CDR3 extends over 15 amino acids. Germline V gene data show CDR1 as MNHEY and CDR2 as SMNVEV (reference sequence).

V is TRBV6-6 and J is TRBJ2-3; 7 bases are shared with TRBD1. Trimming took 10 bases from V and 4 from J; bases not matched to a gene: 17. The CDR3 loop spans 16 amino acids. Germline values: CDR1 MNHNY, CDR2 SVGAGI (reference sequence). CDR3 bases: TGTGCCACCCGACCGGTTGACAGGGAGCTTGCAGATACGCAGTATTTT. Translation: CATRPVDRELADTQYF.